These 20 T cell receptor beta chains originate from one sample sequenced in a study of cytomegalovirus exposure and HLA in healthy donors (dated 2017 in TCRdb). The library was obtained by the immunoSEQ multiplex PCR assay. For the multiplex PCR, a mixture combining 60 forward primers for TCR Vbeta segments and 13 reverse primers for TCR Jbeta segments was used. TCRdb took over this immuneACCESS table, retaining in-frame rearrangements with V and J assigned. Such tables are incomplete; in checked studies, under half of the missing clones stem from an unresolved V gene, and the remainder is unexplained. The sample contains 300,000 or so clones, about 83% of them found a single time. The top ten constitute approximately 2% of the sample. The sequencing input was PBMCs. All receptors come from a woman aged 35 to 49 in good health and CMV-seropositive.

The gene calls are TRBV5-1 and TRBJ2-1; D possibly corresponds to TRBD2 (5 bases). V was cut by 0 bases and J by 7 bases, with 11 bases left in between. This CDR3 is built from 14 residues. Germline V CDR1 and CDR2: SGHRS, YFSETQ. In nucleotides, the CDR3 is TGCGCCAGCAGCTTGGTGGCTAGCAAGAATGAGCAGTTCTTC. Encoded protein: CASSLVASKNEQFF.

This clone appeared a single time. The J gene is TRBJ2-5, the V gene TRBV7-9; D remains unclear. Trimming pared 0 bases from V and 0 bases from J, leaving 8 bases between. This CDR3 region has 15 residues. Germline V gives CDR1 SEHNR, CDR2 FQNEAQ (reference sequence). CDR3 nucleotides: TGTGCCAGCAGCTTAGCGGGCACCCACCAAGAGACCCAGTACTTC. It codes for CASSLAGTHQETQYF.

The chain has TRBV21-1 and TRBJ1-5; the tabulated D call, TRBD1, remains unverified against the DNA. TRBV21-1 is described as a pseudogene. The CDR3 length is 14 residues. The CDR3 here is CASSNQGDNQPQHF. For the CDR3, the DNA is TGTGCCAGCAGCAATCAGGGCGACAATCAGCCCCAGCATTTT.

The chain combines TRBV29-1 with TRBJ1-1, with TRBD1 as a possible D gene (6 bases). V was trimmed by 3 bases and J by 4 bases, leaving 9 bases between them. From germline, CDR1 is SQVTM and CDR2 ANQGSEA. The CDR3 has 12 residues. The CDR3 bases are TGCAGCGTTGACAGGGGATTCACTGAAGCTTTCTTT. This translates into CSVDRGFTEAFF. Based on the CDR3 plus reference TRBV29-1 and TRBJ1-1, the full variable domain is SAVISQKPSRDICQRGTSLTIQCQVDSQVTMMFWYRQQPGQSLTLIATANQGSEATYESGFVIDKFPISRPNLTFSTLTVSNMSPEDSSIYLCSVDRGFTEAFFGQGTRLTVV.

V gene TRBV19 combines with J gene TRBJ1-3; TRBD1 matches at 10 bases. V shed 5 bases, J shed 2 bases, and the junction held 0 bases outside the gene matches. The CDR3 is 14 residues long. Germline V CDR1 and CDR2: LNHDA, SQIVND (reference sequence). The CDR3 coding sequence is TGTGCCAGTAGTGGACAGGGGGCTGGAAACACCATATATTTT. Its translation is CASSGQGAGNTIYF.

The J gene is TRBJ2-7, the V gene TRBV18, with D perhaps matching TRBD1 (5 bases). This CDR3 spans 16 amino acids. Between the trimmed V and J ends, which lost 2 bases and 3 bases, there was a span of 17 bases. Germline V gives CDR1 KGHSH, CDR2 LQKENI. Here the CDR3 DNA reads TGTGCCAGCTCACCAGACGAAGGGGTGCTTAACTACGAGCAGTACTTC. This gives the protein CASSPDEGVLNYEQYF.

V and J are TRBV28 and TRBJ1-6; 7 bases are shared with TRBD1. V dropped 6 bases and J dropped 6; count of bases not matched to a gene: 5. The CDR3 has 14 residues. Germline CDR1 reads MDHEN; CDR2 reads SYDVKM. The CDR3 reads CASSLTGPNSPLHF. Here the CDR3 DNA reads TGTGCCAGCAGCCTGACAGGGCCTAATTCACCCCTCCACTTT.

This chain connects TRBV9 to TRBJ1-2, with D unclear. Trimming took 4 bases from V and 2 from J, leaving 15 bases between them. Germline V lookup: CDR1 SGDLS, CDR2 YYNGEE. The CDR3 loop spans 15 amino acids. The CDR3 nucleotides are TGTGCCAGCAGCCGGGGTGGCACTCGGAACTATGGCTACACCTTC. Encoded protein: CASSRGGTRNYGYTF.

A remark on this clone: Other DNA sequences from this sample encode an identical CDR3 as well. The V call is TRBV20-1, the J call TRBJ1-2; tentative D call: TRBD1 (5 bases). V lost 6 bases and J lost 8, with 13 bases in between. This CDR3 comprises 11 residues. Germline values: CDR1 DFQATT, CDR2 SNEGSKA (reference sequence). The CDR3 spells CSAGGGYGYTF. The CDR3 DNA sequence: TGCAGTGCGGGTGGGGGGTACGGCTACACCTTC.

For this clone: One junction end disagrees with the germline gene, perhaps due to a read error. The chain couples TRBV28 to TRBJ2-7; 8 positions agree with TRBD2. CDR3 length equals 14 residues. Germline CDR1 is MDHEN and CDR2 is SYDVKM. The CDR3 here is CASSPSGLAREQHF. In DNA form, the CDR3 reads TGTGCCAGCAGTCCCTCCGGACTAGCCCGCGAGCAGCACTTC.

The V gene is TRBV11-3, the J gene TRBJ1-1; TRBD1 is a possible D gene (6 bases). CDR3 length: 15 amino acids. Germline V gene lookup returns CDR1 SGHNT and CDR2 YENEEA. V shed 4 bases and J shed 3 bases, with 15 bases lying between them. The CDR3 protein is CASSSPWTAHTEAFF. The CDR3 DNA is TGTGCCAGCAGCTCCCCATGGACAGCGCACACTGAAGCTTTCTTT.

The gene calls are TRBV7-2 and TRBJ1-2; D is uncertain. The CDR3 contains 13 residues. Trimming took 2 bases from V and 7 from J, leaving 11 bases between them. The germline V gene has CDR1 SGHTA and CDR2 FQGNSA. The CDR3 DNA is TGTGCCAGCAGCTTATTTAAAGGAGGTGGCTACACCTTC. Its translation: CASSLFKGGGYTF.

On this clone itself: The junction differs from germline at one of its ends, possibly a read error. The J gene is TRBJ2-6, the V gene TRBV2; weak D call: TRBD1 (5 bases). The length of the CDR3 is 18 residues. The germline V gene encodes CDR1 SNHLY and CDR2 FYNNEI. The CDR3 DNA reads TGTGCCAGCAGTGAAGGTGGCAGAGGCTACTCTGGGGCCAACGGCCTGACTTTC. Residues: CASSEGGRGYSGANGLTF.

In its sample, this clone was seen once. V gene TRBV5-6 combines with J gene TRBJ2-2, with 9 nucleotides matching TRBD1. Germline-derived CDR1 and CDR2 are SGHDT and YYEEEE. Losses at the gene ends were 4 bases for V and 5 bases for J; bases not matched to a gene: 9. This CDR3 is built from 16 residues. Here the CDR3 DNA reads TGTGCCAGCAGCCTGGGACAGGGTGGTCGGACCGGGGAGCTGTTTTTT. Protein product: CASSLGQGGRTGELFF.

The chain has TRBV4-1 and TRBJ2-1; TRBD2 aligns across 7 bases. V shed 0 bases and J 13 bases; nucleotides not matched to a gene: 12. This CDR3 has 15 residues. Germline CDR1 is MGHRA and CDR2 is YSYEKL. The CDR3 region is CASSQEAGPGFLQFF. The CDR3 DNA is TGCGCCAGCAGCCAAGAAGCGGGGCCAGGGTTCTTACAGTTCTTC.

This clone was detected once. J is TRBJ2-7 and V is TRBV19; D is uncertain. The CDR3 is made up of 15 amino acids. V was cut by 5 bases and J by 0 bases, with 14 bases left in between. Germline CDR1 reads LNHDA; CDR2 reads SQIVND (reference sequence). In nucleotides, the CDR3 is TGTGCCAGTAGTCCCGGAGAAGGCTACTCCTACGAGCAGTACTTC. This codes for CASSPGEGYSYEQYF.

CDR3: CASSTQGFANEKLFF. The CDR3 nucleotides are TGTGCCAGCAGTACACAGGGGTTTGCGAATGAAAAACTGTTTTTT. The chain couples TRBV25-1 to TRBJ1-4, with 7 bases fitting TRBD1. The CDR3 is 15 residues long. Germline CDR1 and CDR2: MGHDK and SYGVNS. Germline trimming cut 5 bases from V and 5 bases from J; bases unmatched to any gene: 8.

The chain couples TRBV19 to TRBJ2-3, with TRBD2 matching over 12 bases. The CDR3 loop spans 17 amino acids. Looked up from germline, CDR1 is LNHDA and CDR2 is SQIVND (reference sequence). V was clipped by 0 bases and J by 5 bases; unmatched bases: 6. The CDR3 loop is CASSIDRLAGAQDTQYF. The CDR3 coding sequence is TGTGCCAGTAGTATAGATCGACTAGCGGGAGCCCAAGATACGCAGTATTTT.

The CDR3 nucleotides read TGTGCCAGCAGCTTGGAACTAGCGGAACAAGAGACCCAGTACTTC. Translating gives CASSLELAEQETQYF. The chain has TRBV11-2 and TRBJ2-5, with 8 bases matching TRBD2. Trimming took 3 bases from V and 2 from J; bases not matched to a gene: 5. The CDR3 extends over 15 amino acids. Germline V gene data show CDR1 as SGHAT and CDR2 as FQNNGV. Full variable domain (outside the CDR3, taken from reference TRBV11-2 and TRBJ2-5): EAGVAQSPRYKIIEKRQSVAFWCNPISGHATLYWYQQILGQGPKLLIQFQNNGVVDDSQLPKDRFSAERLKGVDSTLKIQPAKLEDSAVYLCASSLELAEQETQYFGPGTRLLVL.

The gene calls are TRBV6-5 and TRBJ1-5; TRBD1 might be the D (6 bases). The CDR3 has 15 residues. The V end was cut by 4 bases, the J end by 3 bases, with 13 bases between. Germline V gene lookup returns CDR1 MNHEY and CDR2 SVGAGI. The CDR3 protein is CASSSLDSYNQPQHF. The DNA of the CDR3 is TGTGCCAGCAGTTCCCTGGACAGCTACAATCAGCCCCAGCATTTT.